This TCR beta chain was profiled in a study of cytomegalovirus exposure and HLA in healthy donors. For this clone: No antigen is known for it.

Amplification used 60 Vbeta primers and 13 Jbeta primers. Profiling relied on immunoSEQ multiplex PCR, and the TCRdb table lists in-frame clones only, not all of them. The sample shows around 150,000 clones, around 75% of them seen only once. CDR1 is SGHRS and CDR2 is YFSETQ in the germline V gene. The CDR3 length is 15 residues. V shed 2 bases and J shed 1 base, with 9 bases lying between them. Study-level findings and limits: A later examination showed that TCR association rates differed by HLA locus, with DRB1 most and HLA-C fewest.

The TCR originated in a man in his fifties or sixties in good health and CMV-seronegative. Sample: PBMCs. The V call is TRBV5-1, the J call TRBJ2-2; D possibly corresponds to TRBD2 (5 bases). CDR3 region: CASSFEGLNTGELFF. The CDR3 DNA sequence: TGCGCCAGCAGCTTCGAGGGCTTGAACACCGGGGAGCTGTTTTTT.